This record looks at one TCR beta chain sequence and its context. This sample was taken from a study of blood T cell repertoires in COVID-19. The cohort comprised adults aged about 18 to 100 years residing in approximately 25 US areas. V was cut by 0 bases and J by 0 bases, with 12 bases left in between. CDR3 size: 17 residues. Germline lookup yields CDR1 LGHNA and CDR2 YSLEER. In the source study's methods: For nucleated cells, counts were estimated from reference gene primer amplification. TCRdb's table, derived via immunoSEQ multiplex PCR, lists solely in-frame clones and lacks some. The V and J calls and the clone size are those of that table, but D and trimming were determined from the DNA. The data show around 150,000 clones, with around 87% seen just once and 6% to 8.5% held by the top ten.

The V and J genes are TRBV4-3 and TRBJ2-1; D perhaps matches TRBD1 (6 bases). Sequencing was carried out using PBMCs or T cells enriched from blood (not recorded which). The sequence came from a woman aged 45-65 years who had recovered from COVID-19. The CDR3 region is CASSQEPSGASYNEQFF. In DNA, the CDR3 is TGCGCCAGCAGCCAAGAGCCCTCAGGGGCCTCCTACAATGAGCAGTTCTTC.